This TCR beta chain came from a study of blood T cell repertoires in COVID-19. The wider study: The United States, Italy and Spain supplied acute and convalescent COVID-19 samples.

This clone was picked up a small number of times. Here immunoSEQ multiplex PCR was the method, and the copy in TCRdb shows in-frame clones only, minus some. Of around 200,000 clones in the sample, less than 85% were seen once. Sequencing input: PBMCs or T cells enriched from blood (not recorded which). The TCR sequence derives from a man aged 40-49 years who had recovered from COVID-19.

The CDR3 loop reads CASSWGQGAGEQYF. The CDR3 DNA reads as TGCGCCAGCAGCTGGGGACAGGGGGCGGGCGAGCAGTACTTC. The rearrangement links TRBV5-1 to TRBJ2-7; 12 bases are shared with TRBD1. Germline V gives CDR1 SGHRS, CDR2 YFSETQ. CDR3 length: 14 residues. After removal of 3 bases from V and 6 bases from J, the junction contained 4 bases not matched to a gene.